One and the same sample provided the 14 T cell receptor beta chains below, sequenced in a study of T cells in Graves' hyperthyroidism and ophthalmopathy. RNA transcripts gave rise to amplified TCR beta CDR3 regions. With the HTBI primer set, the TCR CDR3 went through a first round of RT-PCR. Using its own MiXCR run on the multiplex PCR reads, TCRdb lists one record per CDR3 protein. This sample yields around 300,000 distinct CDR3 sequences, of which roughly 13% are seen a single time; 30% to 40% belongs to the top ten. Sequencing was done on a sample of blood. All receptors come from a woman between 35 and 50 years old with Graves' ophthalmopathy.

The V gene is TRBV5-1, the J gene TRBJ2-1, with TRBD2 matching over 10 bases. The ends lost 4 bases at V and 3 bases at J; junction bases unmatched: 7. The CDR3 loop spans 16 amino acids. Germline V gene sequence: CDR1 SGHRS, CDR2 YFSETQ. The CDR3 nucleotides are TGCGCCAGCAGCCTCCTAGCGGGGGACCTCTACAATGAGCAGTTCTTC. It specifies CASSLLAGDLYNEQFF. The complete variable domain, with remaining parts taken from reference TRBV5-1 and TRBJ2-1, reads KAGVTQTPRYLIKTRGQQVTLSCSPISGHRSVSWYQQTPGQGLQFLFEYFSETQRNKGNFPGRFSGRQFSNSRSEMNVSTLELGDSALYLCASSLLAGDLYNEQFFGPGTRLTVL.

This clonotype showed up many times. This sequence joins TRBV20-1 and TRBJ2-3; 8 bases fit TRBD1. The CDR3 sequence is 15 residues long. The germline CDR1 and CDR2 sequences are DFQATT and SNEGSKA (reference sequence). J lost 2 bases, V lost 6 bases, and 10 bases had no gene match. CDR3 DNA: TGCAGTGCGCCCAGGACAGGGAACCCCACAGATACGCAGTATTTT. Encoded protein: CSAPRTGNPTDTQYF.

This clonotype was counted ten times or more. The chain uses TRBV2 and TRBJ2-7; 12 positions agree with TRBD1. V shed 6 bases, J shed 8 bases, and the junction held 11 bases outside the gene matches. Germline V CDR1 and CDR2: SNHLY, FYNNEI. This CDR3 comprises 15 residues. CDR3 bases: TGTGCCAGCAGGACCACCGGGACAGGGGGCGCGCAGCAGTACTTC. Protein sequence: CASRTTGTGGAQQYF.

The chain has TRBV20-1 and TRBJ1-1; TRBD1 aligns across 9 bases. V dropped 3 bases and J dropped 3; count of bases not matched to a gene: 14. The CDR3 is made up of 17 amino acids. Germline CDR1 reads DFQATT; CDR2 reads SNEGSKA (reference sequence). CDR3 bases: TGCAGTGCTAGGTCCCGGGACAGGGTGCTTTTTGACACTGAAGCTTTCTTT. Its protein product is CSARSRDRVLFDTEAFF.

This clonotype has ten or more counts. The chain couples TRBV11-3 to TRBJ2-3; no firm D call. The CDR3 totals 14 residues. V dropped 2 bases and J dropped 4 bases, with 10 bases sitting between them. CDR1 SGHNT and CDR2 YENEEA come from the germline V gene. CDR3 nucleotide sequence: TGTGCCAGCAGCTTAATGATTAGCTCAGATACGCAGTATTTT. Translated, it gives CASSLMISSDTQYF.

The rearrangement links TRBV4-1 to TRBJ1-2; D uncertain. The CDR3 totals 15 residues. The V and J ends lost 3 bases and 2 bases respectively, with 13 bases between them. The germline CDR1 and CDR2 sequences are MGHRA and YSYEKL. CDR3 coding DNA: TGCGCCAGCAGCCACCGGGCCGGCAGCAACTATGGCTACACCTTC. Its protein product is CASSHRAGSNYGYTF.

This clonotype occurred many times. J is TRBJ2-7 and V is TRBV7-9; D gene uncertain. Trimming shortened V by 4 bases and J by 3 bases, and 25 bases separated the two germline ends. Germline V gene sequence: CDR1 SEHNR, CDR2 FQNEAQ (reference sequence). This CDR3 contains 18 residues. CDR3 nucleotides: TGTGCCAGCAGCTCAACTCCCCCCGGACGTGGTCCACTCTACGAGCAGTACTTC. It specifies CASSSTPPGRGPLYEQYF.

The chain has TRBV7-8 and TRBJ1-6; 8 bases match TRBD1. Per the germline V gene, CDR1 is SGHVS and CDR2 is FQNEAQ. J gave up 5 bases and V 5 bases, and 14 bases lay outside the gene matches. The CDR3 consists of 18 residues. In nucleotides, the CDR3 is TGTGCCAGCAGCCACCCCCCCGGGGACAGGCGAAATAATTCACCCCTCCACTTT. This codes for CASSHPPGDRRNNSPLHF.

This clonotype appeared many times. This chain uses TRBV10-2 with TRBJ2-5; D unclear. The V gene lost 0 bases and the J gene lost 6 bases, with 11 bases spanning the gap. CDR3 length: 14 amino acids. CDR1 WSHSY and CDR2 SAAADI come from the germline V gene. CDR3 amino acids: CASSESGIGKTQYF. In DNA, the CDR3 is TGCGCCAGCAGTGAGTCGGGGATTGGGAAGACCCAGTACTTC.

This clonotype has ten or more counts. CDR3 nucleotides: TGTGCCAGCAGCTTGTATAGTTCCCCTGAAGCTTTCTTT. It encodes CASSLYSSPEAFF. The V call is TRBV7-2, the J call TRBJ1-1, with D hard to call. The V end lost 3 bases, the J end lost 6 bases, and 11 bases lay between the germline ends. Germline V CDR1 and CDR2: SGHTA, FQGNSA. This CDR3 spans 13 amino acids.

This clonotype was found many times. V is TRBV28 and J is TRBJ2-7, with D possibly TRBD1 on 5 matching bases. There are 12 residues in the CDR3. Germline-derived CDR1 and CDR2 are MDHEN and SYDVKM. The V end was cut by 3 bases, the J end by 7 bases, with 10 bases between. The CDR3 nucleotides read TGTGCCAGCAGTTTTCAATACAGGGAGCAGTACTTC. It encodes CASSFQYREQYF.

The rearrangement uses TRBV12-3 or TRBV12-4 and TRBJ1-2; D unresolved. The CDR3 is 13 amino acids. V lost 4 bases to trimming and J lost 1 base, with 7 bases between them. CDR3 region: CASSWEGNYGYTF. The DNA of the CDR3 is TGTGCCAGCAGTTGGGAGGGTAACTATGGCTACACCTTC.

This clonotype was observed a few times. The V call is TRBV7-8, the J call TRBJ1-1; D may be TRBD1 (5 bases). V was pared by 0 bases and J by 3 bases, with 20 bases between. Per the germline V gene, CDR1 is SGHVS and CDR2 is FQNEAQ. This CDR3 is 18 amino acids long. The DNA for the CDR3 is TGTGCCAGCAGCTTAGCGCAGGCAGGGTGGGCCCGGGACACTGAAGCTTTCTTT. The encoded protein is CASSLAQAGWARDTEAFF.

Many counts were recorded for this clonotype. This sequence joins TRBV6-1 and TRBJ1-1; D is perhaps TRBD1 (5 bases). The germline CDR1 and CDR2 sequences are MNHNS and SASEGT. The CDR3 has 13 amino acids. V lost 7 bases and J 5 bases, leaving 14 bases between the germline ends. The DNA of the CDR3 is TGTGCCAGCAAGGTGGAAGGGGTAACTGAAGCTTTCTTT. Encoded protein: CASKVEGVTEAFF.